The subject of this entry is one T cell receptor (beta chain). The antigen is undetermined. The read comes to an end 3 residues before the CDR3 does, leaving the germline J gene to fill in the end. The data stem from a study of T cells in women clearing cervical HPV infection. Study-level background: Blood came at first lesion visit for cases, post-clearance for controls. Study-level findings and limits: Unknown T-cell numbers per sample may underlie the richness differences. Repertoire richness, not evenness, was significantly elevated in CIN3+ cases versus controls.

V dropped 3 bases and J dropped 3; count of bases not matched to a gene: 6. The CDR3 loop spans 15 amino acids. Looked up from germline, CDR1 is SGHNT and CDR2 is YENEEA. Clones were sequenced by immunoSEQ multiplex PCR, and TCRdb holds only the in-frame ones, with some missing. Its clone listing holds about 46,000 clones. All donors had a single incident cervical HPV16 infection, not prevalent. Material: blood buffy coat. V is TRBV11-3 and J is TRBJ2-7; 9 positions agree with TRBD1. This clonotype originated in a woman between 18 and 69 years old with a cervical HPV16 infection that either progressed to CIN3+ or cleared (not recorded which). CDR3 region: CASSFRTGAHYEQYF. The sequenced CDR3 bases are TGTGCCAGCAGCTTCCGGACAGGGGCGCACTACGAG.